This section outlines one TCR beta chain sequence together with its context. This record comes from a study of cytomegalovirus exposure and HLA in healthy donors. PCR amplification relied on 60 Vbeta primers (plus 13 Jbeta primers). The table came from immunoSEQ multiplex PCR; TCRdb's copy has only in-frame clones and leaves some out. The table lists approximately 170,000 clones, 80% to 85% of them singletons, with 1.2% in the top ten. The V gene lost 4 bases and the J gene lost 4 bases, with 14 bases spanning the gap. CDR1 is SNHLY and CDR2 is FYNNEI in the germline V gene. This CDR3 comprises 15 residues.

The sample consisted of PBMCs. This rearrangement joins TRBV2 to TRBJ1-5; D perhaps matches TRBD1 (6 bases). The receptor was isolated from a boy younger than 10 in good health and CMV-seronegative. CDR3 sequence (DNA): TGTGCCAGCAGTGGGGTGGACAGTCCTAATCAGCCCCAGCATTTT. Its protein is CASSGVDSPNQPQHF.